This T cell receptor beta chain was captured by sequencing in a study of blood T cells in healthy people across ages. Study-level results: For the donors, CMV status was unknown and possibly confounded expanded clonotype changes. Measured against age, TCR beta diversity per million T cells decreased in a roughly linear manner.

Researchers isolated at least 6 million PBMCs per sample. Regarding this clonotype: Its antigen is as yet unknown.

Germline V lookup: CDR1 MNHEY, CDR2 SVGAGI. With 0 bases removed from V and 5 bases from J, the gap between germline ends came to 18 bases. CDR3 length: 17 amino acids. The authors ran a second PCR of 7 to 11 cycles using a sample-barcoded 5' primer and a J-beta primer mix. Individual samples furnished no less than 2.5 million CDR3-containing paired-end reads apiece. TCRdb independently ran MiXCR on the 5' RACE reads; one entry per CDR3 protein. Of 600,000 or so distinct CDR3 sequences detected, 20% to 25% appear once; the ten largest clones hold roughly 3.6%. The V call is TRBV6-5, the J call TRBJ2-3; possibly TRBD1 or TRBD2 for D (6 bases each). The source material was blood. The TCR sequence derives from a man between 65 and 85 years old in good health. DNA for the CDR3: TGTGCCAGCAGTTACTCGGGGCCGGCCGGGGGCAAAGATACGCAGTATTTT. Protein product: CASSYSGPAGGKDTQYF.